This T cell receptor (beta chain) was profiled in a study of blood T cell repertoires in COVID-19 (TCRdb year 2020). Background on the whole study: Samples covering the acute and convalescent phases of COVID-19 were provided by collaborators in the United States, Italy and Spain. The samples were drawn from the first 160 participants of the ongoing ImmuneRACE study and from 1,254 subjects provided by 6 global collaborators. HLA class I and class II types, where available, came from metadata supplied by the sample provider rather than from assay-based typing. The prospective study material was composed of cDNA or gDNA derived from T cells, B-cell-depleted T cells, or PBMCs. Sample metadata almost always included a de-identified subject ID, COVID-19 status, age in years and sex. The repertoires were released in a freely available public database meant as a resource for research on the immune response to SARS-CoV-2. The dataset comprised deeply sampled blood TCRbeta repertoires from subjects exposed to, actively infected with, or recovered from COVID-19. General conclusions and limits of the study: The amount of clinical and demographic metadata varied by source and participant and was provided uncurated.

Points on this clone: Its cognate antigen has yet to be identified. Nothing much larger sits one base from this clone, and base qualities are not available.

CDR1 and CDR2 are read off the germline V gene as SGHTA and FQGNSA. Inclusive of the bounding cysteine and phenylalanine, the CDR3 is 14 residues long. Of all the DNA, just the CDR3 is kept, 42 bases in frame from base 1. V was cut back by 1 base and J by 0 bases, leaving a gap of 7 bases between them. TCRbeta CDR3 regions were amplified from genomic DNA using the immunoSEQ Assay, a bias-controlled multiplex PCR. Per the source publication's procedure: The number of nucleated cells in each sample was estimated by amplification of reference gene primers within the assay. To quantify the absolute abundance of each unique TCRbeta CDR3 rearrangement, sequence reads were collapsed and filtered. For each sample, productive Simpson clonality was calculated by taking the square root of Simpson's diversity index across productive rearrangements. TCRdb's version of the immuneACCESS table is confined to in-frame rearrangements and falls short of the full clone set. An unresolved V gene accounts for under half of the shortfall where checked; the remainder is of unknown origin. V and J calls and clone size are given by that table; D and trimming were obtained from the DNA. This sample holds some 63,000 clones; 75% to 85% were observed only once. 15% to 20% of the sample belongs to the ten largest clones.

The collaborating institutions used their own protocols to collect whole blood in K2EDTA tubes. For TCRbeta analysis, collaborator samples were shipped as frozen whole blood, as isolated PBMCs, or as DNA extracted from either sample type. The clonotype was recovered from a human donor in a cohort sampled during active COVID-19. The rearrangement combines TRBV7-2 with TRBJ2-7, with the identity of the D gene unclear. The sample was peripheral blood. The CDR3 protein: CASSLVLASYEQYF. The nucleotide sequence reads TGTGCCAGCAGCTTAGTCCTGGCCTCCTACGAGCAGTACTTC.